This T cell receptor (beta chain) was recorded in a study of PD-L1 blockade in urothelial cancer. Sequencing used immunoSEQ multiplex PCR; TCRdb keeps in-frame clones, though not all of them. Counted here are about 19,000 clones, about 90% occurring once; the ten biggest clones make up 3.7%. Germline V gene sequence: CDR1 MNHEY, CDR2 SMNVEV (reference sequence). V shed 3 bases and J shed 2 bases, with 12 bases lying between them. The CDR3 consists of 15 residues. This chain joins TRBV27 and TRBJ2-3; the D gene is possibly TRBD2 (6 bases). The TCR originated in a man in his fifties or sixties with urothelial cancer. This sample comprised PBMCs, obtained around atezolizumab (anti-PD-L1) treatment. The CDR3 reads CASSLGGSPTDTQYF. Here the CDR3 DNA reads TGTGCCAGCAGTTTGGGAGGATCCCCCACAGATACGCAGTATTTT.